What follows are 7 T cell receptor beta chains derived from one specimen sequenced in a study of blood T cell repertoires in COVID-19. Profiled with immunoSEQ multiplex PCR; TCRdb holds only in-frame clones, not every one. The table shows 150,000 or so clones, with roughly 87% occurring only once. The sequencing sample was made of peripheral blood. The source of these receptors is a woman aged 45 to 65 with acute or convalescent COVID-19.

This chain connects TRBV15 to TRBJ2-6; maybe TRBD2 (5 bases). This CDR3 is 16 amino acids long. V was pared by 5 bases and J by 1 base, with 12 bases between. Germline V gene sequence: CDR1 LNHNV, CDR2 YYDKDF (reference sequence). The CDR3 DNA reads TGTGCCACCAGCCCCCTCGGGGATTCTGGGGCCAACGTCCTGACTTTC. Amino acids: CATSPLGDSGANVLTF.

The chain joins TRBV6-2 or TRBV6-3 to TRBJ1-2; D not resolved. The germline V gene has CDR1 MNHEY and CDR2 SVGEGT. There are 16 residues in the CDR3. V was cut by 6 bases and J by 2 bases, with 19 bases left in between. The CDR3: CASSPVRRAGNYGYTF. For the CDR3, the DNA is TGTGCCAGCAGCCCAGTGCGGAGGGCTGGGAACTATGGCTACACCTTC.

The J gene is TRBJ1-1, the V gene TRBV7-9; no reliable D call. Trimming cost V 2 bases and J 1 base, with 8 bases left between them. Germline lookup yields CDR1 SEHNR and CDR2 FQNEAQ (reference sequence). This CDR3 is 14 amino acids long. The CDR3 sequence is CASSLTGRNTEAFF. CDR3 bases: TGTGCCAGCAGCTTAACCGGGAGGAACACTGAAGCTTTCTTT. Looking up the rest from reference TRBV7-9 and TRBJ1-1 gives the full variable domain: DTGVSQNPRHKITKRGQNVTFRCDPISEHNRLYWYRQTLGQGPEFLTYFQNEAQLEKSRLLSDRFSAERPKGSFSTLEIQRTEQGDSAMYLCASSLTGRNTEAFFGQGTRLTVV.

The chain uses TRBV5-1 and TRBJ2-3; TRBD2 might be the D (6 bases). Germline CDR1 reads SGHRS; CDR2 reads YFSETQ. The CDR3 consists of 16 residues. The germline V and J ends were trimmed by 5 bases and 0 bases, with 16 bases remaining between them. The CDR3 sequence: CASSSSGPPSTDTQYF. Here the CDR3 DNA reads TGCGCCAGCAGTTCGAGCGGGCCCCCTAGCACAGATACGCAGTATTTT.

V is TRBV19 and J is TRBJ1-1; D is possibly TRBD1 (5 bases). In germline, CDR1 is LNHDA, CDR2 SQIVND (reference sequence). The V end lost 8 bases, the J end lost 7 bases, and 14 bases lay between the germline ends. CDR3 length: 12 residues. In DNA, the CDR3 is TGTGCCAGTGGGGGGGGATGGAATGAAGCTTTCTTT. Its protein is CASGGGWNEAFF.

The chain couples TRBV13 to TRBJ2-1, with D possibly matching TRBD1 (5 bases). The germline V gene has CDR1 PRHDT and CDR2 FYEKMQ (reference sequence). Trimming removed 0 bases at V and 10 bases at J, with 13 bases between. This CDR3 is built from 14 residues. CDR3 in DNA: TGTGCCAGCAGCTTAGGCCCAGGGTTGGTCGAGCAGTTCTTC. Amino acid sequence: CASSLGPGLVEQFF.

This CDR3 reads CASIPPAGHEQYF. The CDR3 region has the DNA TGTGCCAGCATTCCCCCCGCGGGGCACGAGCAGTACTTC. The rearrangement uses TRBV6-5 and TRBJ2-7, with D maybe TRBD2 (6 bases). With 7 bases removed from V and 5 bases from J, the gap between germline ends came to 15 bases. This CDR3 region has 13 residues. Germline V CDR1 and CDR2: MNHEY, SVGAGI.